This TCR beta chain was captured in a study of OX40 agonist ivuxolimab in advanced cancers. Whole-study findings and limits: The work left the antigen specificity of expanded peripheral T cells undetermined.

The method was immunoSEQ multiplex PCR; TCRdb's version includes in-frame clones alone and lacks a portion of them. The table lists 9,500 to 11,000 clones, approximately 86% of them singletons. V lost 1 base and J 2 bases, leaving 8 bases between the germline ends. The V gene's germline CDR1 is SEHNR and CDR2 FQNEAQ (reference sequence). The CDR3 extends over 14 amino acids. With regard to this clone: What it binds is unknown.

The chain combines TRBV7-9 with TRBJ2-5; D not resolved. This specimen consisted of CD4+ or CD8+ T cells sorted from blood, obtained in a trial of the OX40 agonist ivuxolimab. This clonotype originated in an adult with an advanced solid tumor such as melanoma, head and neck, liver or kidney cancer. The CDR3 DNA sequence: TGTGCCAGCAGCTTAGAGGACCGACAAGAGACCCAGTACTTC. Encoded protein: CASSLEDRQETQYF.